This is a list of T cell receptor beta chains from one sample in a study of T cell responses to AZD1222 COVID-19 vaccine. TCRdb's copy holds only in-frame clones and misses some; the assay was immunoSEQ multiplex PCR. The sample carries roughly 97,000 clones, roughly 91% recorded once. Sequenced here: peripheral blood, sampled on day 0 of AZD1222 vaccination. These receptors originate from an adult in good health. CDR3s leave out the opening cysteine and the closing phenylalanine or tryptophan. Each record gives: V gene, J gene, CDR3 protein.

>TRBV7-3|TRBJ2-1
ASSPRLAGDEQF
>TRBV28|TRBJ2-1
ASSLGLAGGVVGSYNEQF
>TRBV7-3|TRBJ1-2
ASSVRQGEGYT
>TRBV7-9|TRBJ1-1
ASSLGNRGGAEAF
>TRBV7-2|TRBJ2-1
ASSSRGTGSYNEQF
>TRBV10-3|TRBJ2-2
AISRRGEDTGELF
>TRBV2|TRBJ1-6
ASSGDGHNSPLH
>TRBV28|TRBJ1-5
ASSLYSGGRASNQPQH
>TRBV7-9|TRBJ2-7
ASSLSLGLANDEQY
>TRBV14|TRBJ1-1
ASSSWTSNTEAF
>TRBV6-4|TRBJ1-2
ASSDGQGALYGYT
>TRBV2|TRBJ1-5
ASSDTSTQH
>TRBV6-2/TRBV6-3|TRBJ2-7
ASSYFGLAYEQY
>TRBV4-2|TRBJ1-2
ASSQEVVFGGGYT
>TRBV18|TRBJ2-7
ASSPGGQSYEQY
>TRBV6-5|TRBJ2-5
ASRGQGKETQY
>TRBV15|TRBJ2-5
ATSRERLLAGGRGVTQY
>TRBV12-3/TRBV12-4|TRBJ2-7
ASMRLAGEQY
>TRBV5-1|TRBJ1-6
ASSLMGQSSYNSPLH
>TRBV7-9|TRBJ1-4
ASSLVLIQGAEKLF
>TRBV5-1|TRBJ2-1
ASSLVRGTGNEQF
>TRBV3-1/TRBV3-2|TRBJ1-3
ASSLNQGNTIY
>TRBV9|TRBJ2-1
ASSVGLAGRGGLDEQF
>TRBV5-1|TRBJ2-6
ASSLGQLSGANVLT
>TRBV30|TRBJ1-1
AWMKSSGTEAF
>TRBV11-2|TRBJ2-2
ASSARAGGGTGELF
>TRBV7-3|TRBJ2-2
ASSLNGDTGELF
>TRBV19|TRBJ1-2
ASSDSGTGSNYGYT
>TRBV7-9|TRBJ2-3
ASSYGTSVTSTDTQY
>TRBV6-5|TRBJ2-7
ASSYSVGGSYEQY
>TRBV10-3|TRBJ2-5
AISPDRGVGETQY
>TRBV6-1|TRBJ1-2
ASSEVNRQDYGYT
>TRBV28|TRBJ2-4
ASSYLGGLAGPRGNIQY
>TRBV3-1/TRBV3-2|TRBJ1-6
ASSPRDSNSPLH
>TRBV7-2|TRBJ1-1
ASSRGLSYTMNTEAF
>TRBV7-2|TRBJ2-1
ASSLAGDSYNEQF
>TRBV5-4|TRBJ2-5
ASSLPLAGRQETQY
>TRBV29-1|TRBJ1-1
SVEVPPLNTEAF
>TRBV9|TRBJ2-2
ASGRSGIPGELF